What follows are 16 T cell receptor beta chains derived from one specimen sequenced in a study of cytomegalovirus exposure and HLA in healthy donors (dated by TCRdb to the late 2010s). The library was generated by the immunoSEQ multiplex PCR assay. The multiplex PCR relied on a mix of 60 forward primers for TCR Vbeta segments and 13 reverse primers for TCR Jbeta segments. TCRdb carries this immuneACCESS record with in-frame sequences only. Its versions omit some clonotypes, under half of them owing to an unresolved V gene in the studies checked, with the rest unexplained. The sample table shows fewer than 75,000 clones, and approximately 80% are seen once. In total, the top ten clones hold around 4.5% of the sample. The sequencing input was PBMCs. These receptors all come from a man in his thirties or forties in good health and CMV-seronegative.

The chain combines TRBV7-9 with TRBJ2-5, with TRBD1 matching over 9 bases. The J call is doubtful: the DNA matches TRBJ2-7 better. The germline V gene has CDR1 SEHNR and CDR2 FQNEAQ (reference sequence). CDR3 length: 15 residues. CDR3 region: CASSLAGQGVYEQYF. The CDR3 bases are TGTGCCAGCAGCTTAGCGGGACAGGGAGTCTACGAGCAGTACTTC.

This rearrangement joins TRBV7-2 to TRBJ1-1; D unclear. The CDR3 is 13 amino acids. The germline V and J ends were trimmed by 5 bases and 1 base, with 8 bases remaining between them. Germline CDR1 is SGHTA and CDR2 is FQGNSA. The CDR3 DNA is TGTGCCAGCAGCGCGACTGGGAACACTGAAGCTTTCTTT. Translating gives CASSATGNTEAFF.

The chain has TRBV5-4 and TRBJ2-5, with D tentatively TRBD1 (5 bases). The CDR3 length is 13 residues. CDR1 and CDR2 from the germline V gene are SGHNT and YYREEE (reference sequence). Trimming pared 0 bases from V and 4 bases from J, leaving 7 bases between. CDR3 region: CASSLATAETQYF. CDR3 sequence (DNA): TGTGCCAGCAGCTTGGCGACAGCAGAGACCCAGTACTTC.

A word on this clone: Other DNA sequences in the same sample also yield this CDR3. The chain couples TRBV27 to TRBJ2-1; perhaps TRBD1 as D (5 bases). The V gene's germline CDR1 is MNHEY and CDR2 SMNVEV (reference sequence). This CDR3 is built from 15 residues. Trimming cost V 5 bases and J 4 bases, with 15 bases left between them. The CDR3 sequence is CASSPPTVVYNEQFF. The CDR3 DNA follows: TGTGCCAGCAGTCCGCCGACAGTAGTTTACAATGAGCAGTTCTTC.

The V gene is TRBV5-6, the J gene TRBJ2-1; TRBD2 matches 9 bases. V was pared by 0 bases and J by 5 bases, with 3 bases of the junction left unmatched. The CDR3 runs 15 residues. The germline gives CDR1 SGHDT, CDR2 YYEEEE. CDR3 loop: CASSLGGGDNNEQFF. The CDR3 coding sequence is TGTGCCAGCAGCTTGGGCGGGGGGGACAACAATGAGCAGTTCTTC.

This clone turned up a few times. This sequence joins TRBV6-1 and TRBJ2-7, with TRBD2 identical over 7 bases. J lost 1 base, V lost 6 bases, and 6 bases had no gene match. This CDR3 spans 14 amino acids. In germline, CDR1 is MNHNS, CDR2 SASEGT. Here the CDR3 DNA reads TGTGCCAGCAGAGGCCGGGACTATTCCTACGAGCAGTACTTC. Amino acids: CASRGRDYSYEQYF.

This clone appeared a few times. The chain carries TRBV5-6 and TRBJ1-2; TRBD1 matches at 7 bases. Germline V gives CDR1 SGHDT, CDR2 YYEEEE. J was trimmed by 4 bases and V by 0 bases; bases with no gene match: 0. The CDR3 has 13 amino acids. In DNA, the CDR3 is TGTGCCAGCAGCTTGGGGACAGGCTATGGCTACACCTTC. This codes for CASSLGTGYGYTF.

This rearrangement joins TRBV9 to TRBJ2-7; 12 nucleotides line up with TRBD1. Trimming at V came to 0 bases and at J to 3 bases, leaving 1 base not matched to a gene. This CDR3 is built from 15 residues. CDR1 is SGDLS and CDR2 is YYNGEE in the germline V gene. CDR3 region: CASSVGDRGLYEQYF. CDR3 sequence (DNA): TGTGCCAGCAGCGTAGGGGACAGGGGGCTCTACGAGCAGTACTTC.

The genes are TRBV15 and TRBJ2-5, with 8 bases aligning to TRBD1. Germline CDR1 LNHNV, CDR2 YYDKDF (reference sequence). The J segment lost 5 bases and the V segment lost 0 bases, leaving 5 bases of the junction unmatched. The CDR3 covers 15 residues. The CDR3 DNA reads TGTGCCACCAGCAGAGAGACAGGGGTGGGGGAGACCCAGTACTTC. This gives the protein CATSRETGVGETQYF.

The chain employs TRBV5-4 and TRBJ2-7, with D unclear. The CDR3 totals 12 residues. V was pared by 3 bases and J by 4 bases, with 8 bases between. Germline V gene lookup returns CDR1 SGHNT and CDR2 YYREEE (reference sequence). The CDR3 loop is CASSSTGYEQYF. In DNA, the CDR3 is TGTGCCAGCAGCTCCACCGGGTACGAGCAGTACTTC.

V gene TRBV19 combines with J gene TRBJ1-2; D is perhaps TRBD1 (6 bases). The CDR3 is made up of 13 amino acids. Trimming shortened V by 5 bases and J by 6 bases, and 13 bases separated the two germline ends. CDR1 and CDR2 from the germline V gene are LNHDA and SQIVND (reference sequence). CDR3 DNA: TGTGCCAGTAGTGGACGAGGGGGGGATGGCTACACCTTC. Amino acids: CASSGRGGDGYTF.

The rearrangement joins TRBV18 to TRBJ1-3; D is perhaps TRBD1 (6 bases). The CDR3 loop spans 15 amino acids. V was trimmed by 6 bases and J by 0 bases, leaving 12 bases between them. From germline, CDR1 is KGHSH and CDR2 LQKENI. The CDR3 region is CASSRDKSSGNTIYF. The CDR3 nucleotides read TGTGCCAGCTCTAGGGACAAGAGCTCTGGAAACACCATATATTTT. The full variable domain, its missing parts supplied by reference TRBV18 and TRBJ1-3, is NAGVMQNPRHLVRRRGQEARLRCSPMKGHSHVYWYRQLPEEGLKFMVYLQKENIIDESGMPKERFSAEFPKEGPSILRIQQVVRGDSAAYFCASSRDKSSGNTIYFGEGSWLTVV.

V usage is TRBV6-5 and J usage is TRBJ2-7; 10 bases line up with TRBD2. CDR1 is MNHEY, CDR2 SVGAGI, per germline. The V gene end was trimmed by 5 bases and the J gene end by 3 bases; junction bases not matched to a gene: 4. The CDR3 runs 14 residues. CDR3 DNA: TGTGCCAGCAGTCCTACTAGCGGGGACTACGAGCAGTACTTC. It encodes CASSPTSGDYEQYF.

This chain links TRBV5-1 with TRBJ1-2; TRBD1 matches 8 bases. The trim removed 2 bases at V and 1 base at J, leaving 16 bases unmatched. Germline V CDR1 and CDR2: SGHRS, YFSETQ. This CDR3 region has 19 residues. The CDR3 DNA is TGCGCCAGCAGCTTACACACCTGGGTCCGGGACAGGATTAACTATGGCTACACCTTC. As protein: CASSLHTWVRDRINYGYTF.

The chain has TRBV7-2 and TRBJ2-2; a possible D gene is TRBD2 (6 bases). V lost 7 bases and J lost 4, with 13 bases in between. Germline values: CDR1 SGHTA, CDR2 FQGNSA. This CDR3 has 14 amino acids. The CDR3 loop reads CASTFGGGTGELFF. The CDR3 DNA reads as TGTGCCAGCACTTTCGGGGGTGGCACCGGGGAGCTGTTTTTT.

This clone showed up just a few times. The chain uses TRBV7-2 and TRBJ2-5; tentatively, D is TRBD2 (5 bases). Trimming took off 2 bases at V and 7 bases at J, with 14 bases between the two ends. This CDR3 spans 14 amino acids. CDR1 SGHTA and CDR2 FQGNSA come from the germline V gene. The CDR3: CASSLLGAVRTQYF. In DNA, the CDR3 is TGTGCCAGCAGCTTACTGGGAGCAGTAAGGACCCAGTACTTC.